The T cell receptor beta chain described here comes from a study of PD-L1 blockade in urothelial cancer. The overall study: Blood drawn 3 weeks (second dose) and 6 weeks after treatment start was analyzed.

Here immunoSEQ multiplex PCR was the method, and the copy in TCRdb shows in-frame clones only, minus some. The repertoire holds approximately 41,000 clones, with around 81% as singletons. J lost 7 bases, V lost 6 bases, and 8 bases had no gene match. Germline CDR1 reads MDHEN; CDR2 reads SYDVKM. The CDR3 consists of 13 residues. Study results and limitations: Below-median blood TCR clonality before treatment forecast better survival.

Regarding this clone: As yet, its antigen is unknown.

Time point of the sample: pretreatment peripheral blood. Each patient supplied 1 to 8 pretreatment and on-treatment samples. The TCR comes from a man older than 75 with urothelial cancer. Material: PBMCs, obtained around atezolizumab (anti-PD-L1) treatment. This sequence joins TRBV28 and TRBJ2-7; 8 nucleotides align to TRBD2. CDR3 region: CASRTGGRGEQYF. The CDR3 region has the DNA TGTGCCAGCAGGACGGGGGGGCGGGGGGAGCAGTACTTC.